One and the same sample provided the 11 T cell receptor beta chains below, sequenced in a study of regulatory T cells in long-lasting Graves disease. Regarding time point: newly diagnosed GD, antithyroid drugs for less than 3 months. RNA extracted from PBMCs served as the sequencing template. The authors built TCR beta libraries using iRepertoire HTBI primers and Arm-PCR of CDR3 regions. In TCRdb, the multiplex PCR reads were re-called with MiXCR into one record per CDR3 protein. This sample has 500,000 or so distinct CDR3 sequences; around 13% occur once, and the top ten carry approximately 15%. These data also featured in a second study, about T cells in Graves' hyperthyroidism and ophthalmopathy.

Sample: peripheral blood mononuclear cells (PBMCs), taken at new diagnosis, from a patient treated with antithyroid drugs. The receptors originated from a woman aged 45 to 65 with Graves disease.

The rearrangement uses TRBV7-8 and TRBJ2-5; D remains unclear. Germline V gene data show CDR1 as SGHVS and CDR2 as FQNEAQ. The CDR3 loop spans 15 amino acids. The V and J ends lost 1 base and 2 bases respectively, with 11 bases between them. The CDR3 here is CASSLGAHPQETQYF. DNA for the CDR3: TGTGCCAGCAGCTTAGGGGCGCATCCTCAAGAGACCCAGTACTTC.

A few counts support this clonotype. The V and J genes are TRBV28 and TRBJ2-6; TRBD1 might be the D (6 bases). Germline CDR1 reads MDHEN; CDR2 reads SYDVKM. There are 18 residues in the CDR3. V shed 7 bases and J shed 0 bases, with 19 bases lying between them. CDR3 sequence (DNA): TGTGCCAGCACCAAGACAGGACTTCGACTCTCTGGGGCCAACGTCCTGACTTTC. Its translation: CASTKTGLRLSGANVLTF.

This clonotype was picked up many times. The V call is TRBV28, the J call TRBJ2-2; D might be TRBD2 (6 bases). Germline V CDR1 and CDR2: MDHEN, SYDVKM. The CDR3 contains 16 residues. Trimming pared 1 base from V and 1 base from J, leaving 10 bases between. The CDR3 region has the DNA TGTGCCAGCAGTTTATCCACTAGCTGGAACACCGGGGAGCTGTTTTTT. Its protein product is CASSLSTSWNTGELFF.

This clonotype showed up many times. The chain has TRBV5-5 and TRBJ1-5; 8 bases line up with TRBD1. The germline CDR1 and CDR2 sequences are SGHKS and YYEKEE (reference sequence). Trimming cost V 4 bases and J 11 bases; bases outside gene matches: 17. The CDR3 extends over 16 amino acids. In nucleotides, the CDR3 is TGTGCCAGCAGCCGTCAAGGACAGGGCCCCGGGGATGCCCAGCATTTT. It yields the protein CASSRQGQGPGDAQHF.

This clonotype was seen only a few times. The chain is built from TRBV19 and TRBJ2-1; weak D call: TRBD2 (5 bases). Trimming took off 4 bases at V and 5 bases at J, with 15 bases between the two ends. The CDR3 extends over 15 amino acids. Germline loops: CDR1 LNHDA, CDR2 SQIVND (reference sequence). The CDR3 protein is CASSTWERLDNEQFF. DNA of the CDR3: TGTGCCAGTAGTACCTGGGAGCGGTTGGACAATGAGCAGTTCTTC.

This clonotype was recorded at least ten times. This chain links TRBV20-1 with TRBJ2-5; D tentatively fits TRBD1 or TRBD2 (5 bases each). Trimming shortened V by 5 bases and J by 0 bases, and 13 bases separated the two germline ends. This CDR3 comprises 14 residues. Looked up from germline, CDR1 is DFQATT and CDR2 is SNEGSKA (reference sequence). The CDR3 protein is CSAYAQGDQETQYF. The CDR3 region has the DNA TGCAGTGCTTACGCTCAGGGAGACCAAGAGACCCAGTACTTC.

This clonotype occurred many times. CDR3 residues: CASSYGALNYGYTF. The DNA for the CDR3 is TGTGCCAGCAGTTATGGGGCCCTTAACTATGGCTACACCTTC. V gene TRBV6-5 combines with J gene TRBJ1-2, with D perhaps TRBD1 (5 bases). Germline CDR1 is MNHEY and CDR2 is SVGAGI. V lost 3 bases and J lost 1, with 9 bases in between. The CDR3 is 14 amino acids.

This clonotype occurred a few times. The gene calls are TRBV20-1 and TRBJ2-7; D is undetermined. With 0 bases removed from V and 3 bases from J, the gap between germline ends came to 3 bases. Germline assignment: CDR1 DFQATT and CDR2 SNEGSKA (reference sequence). CDR3 length: 11 amino acids. CDR3 loop: CSARDFYEQYF. DNA of the CDR3: TGCAGTGCTAGAGATTTCTACGAGCAGTACTTC.

Ten or more counts support this clonotype. The chain is built from TRBV20-1 and TRBJ1-5; D gene unclear. V was clipped by 5 bases and J by 3 bases, with 20 bases between them. The CDR3 is made up of 16 amino acids. Looked up from germline, CDR1 is DFQATT and CDR2 is SNEGSKA (reference sequence). CDR3 sequence (DNA): TGCAGTGCTTTATTCCCGGACGCAGGATCCAATCAGCCCCAGCATTTT. Residues: CSALFPDAGSNQPQHF.

This clonotype was counted a few times. The rearrangement links TRBV18 to TRBJ2-4; 9 positions match TRBD2. With 0 bases clipped from V and 0 bases from J, the junction kept 6 bases outside the gene matches. Germline loops: CDR1 KGHSH, CDR2 LQKENI. CDR3 length: 18 amino acids. The CDR3 loop reads CASSPPTSGELAKNIQYF. The CDR3 nucleotides read TGTGCCAGCTCACCACCGACTAGCGGAGAGCTAGCCAAAAACATTCAGTACTTC.

This clonotype was picked up many times. The J gene is TRBJ2-7, the V gene TRBV7-9; D possibly corresponds to TRBD2 (5 bases). The V gene's germline CDR1 is SEHNR and CDR2 FQNEAQ (reference sequence). The CDR3 covers 13 residues. Trimming took off 3 bases at V and 0 bases at J, with 6 bases between the two ends. CDR3 residues: CASSLGASYEQYF. The CDR3 nucleotides are TGTGCCAGCAGCTTGGGAGCCTCCTACGAGCAGTACTTC.